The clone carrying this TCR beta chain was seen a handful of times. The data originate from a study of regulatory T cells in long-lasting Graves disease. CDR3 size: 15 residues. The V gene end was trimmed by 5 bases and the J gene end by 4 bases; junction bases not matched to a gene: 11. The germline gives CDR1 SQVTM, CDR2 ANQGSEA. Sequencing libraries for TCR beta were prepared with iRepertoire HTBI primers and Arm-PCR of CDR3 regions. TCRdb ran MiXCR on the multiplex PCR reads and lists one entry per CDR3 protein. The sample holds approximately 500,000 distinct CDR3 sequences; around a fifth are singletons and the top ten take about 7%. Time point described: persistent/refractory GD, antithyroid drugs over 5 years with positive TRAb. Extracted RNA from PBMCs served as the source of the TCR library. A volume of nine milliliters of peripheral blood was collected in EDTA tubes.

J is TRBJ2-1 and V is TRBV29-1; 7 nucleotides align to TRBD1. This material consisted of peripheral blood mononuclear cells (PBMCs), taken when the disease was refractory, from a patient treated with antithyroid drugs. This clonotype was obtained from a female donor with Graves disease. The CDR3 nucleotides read TGCAGCGTTTCCGCCCAGGGACAGCCTTACAATGAGCAGTTCTTC. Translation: CSVSAQGQPYNEQFF.